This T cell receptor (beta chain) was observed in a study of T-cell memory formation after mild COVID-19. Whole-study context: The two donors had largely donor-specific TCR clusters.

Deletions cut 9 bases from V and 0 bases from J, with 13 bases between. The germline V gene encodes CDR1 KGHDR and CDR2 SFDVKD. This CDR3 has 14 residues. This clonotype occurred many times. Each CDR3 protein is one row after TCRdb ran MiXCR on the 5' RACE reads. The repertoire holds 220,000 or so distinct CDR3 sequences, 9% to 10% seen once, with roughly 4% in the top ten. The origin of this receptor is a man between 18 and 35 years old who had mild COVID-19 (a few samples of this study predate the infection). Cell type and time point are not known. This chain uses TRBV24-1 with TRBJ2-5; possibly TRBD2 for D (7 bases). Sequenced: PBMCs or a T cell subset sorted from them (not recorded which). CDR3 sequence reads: CATAGEGDQETQYF. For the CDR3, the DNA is TGTGCCACCGCGGGAGAGGGGGACCAAGAGACCCAGTACTTC.